These 7 T cell receptor beta chains originate from one sample sequenced in a study of identical twins. In TCRdb, the 5' RACE reads were re-called with MiXCR into one record per CDR3 protein. The profile shows fewer than 500,000 distinct CDR3 sequences, 20% to 25% of them singletons. This sample also belongs to another study, concerning T cells expressing NK-cell markers.

The specimen was CD4+ T cells sorted from blood. These receptors all stem from a woman under 30 in good health.

J is TRBJ2-4 and V is TRBV12-5, with D maybe TRBD2 (5 bases). The CDR3 is 16 residues long. In germline, CDR1 is LGHNT, CDR2 FRNRAP. V was pared by 1 base and J by 8 bases, with 18 bases between. The CDR3 DNA reads as TGTGCTAGTGGTTTGGGCTCTATCGCCGGGAAGGACATTCAGTACTTC. Translation gives CASGLGSIAGKDIQYF.

The rearrangement uses TRBV12-3 or TRBV12-4 and TRBJ1-2; D is unresolved. The CDR3 runs to 13 residues. Trimming removed 6 bases from V and 5 bases from J, with 13 bases in between. DNA for the CDR3: TGTGCCAGCAGGGCTATTCGCCAGTATGGCTACACCTTC. It encodes CASRAIRQYGYTF.

The chain carries TRBV7-9 and TRBJ1-1; TRBD1 might be the D (5 bases). V lost 2 bases and J 2 bases, leaving 12 bases between the germline ends. Germline CDR1 and CDR2: SEHNR and FQNEAQ (reference sequence). The CDR3 contains 15 residues. In DNA form, the CDR3 reads TGTGCCAGCAGCTTAACCGGACGGACAAACACTGAAGCTTTCTTT. Protein sequence: CASSLTGRTNTEAFF.

This clonotype was found a few times. This rearrangement joins TRBV20-1 to TRBJ2-5; 8 bases agree with TRBD2. Germline loops: CDR1 DFQATT, CDR2 SNEGSKA (reference sequence). With 6 bases clipped from V and 5 bases from J, the junction kept 8 bases outside the gene matches. The CDR3 contains 13 residues. Here the CDR3 DNA reads TGCAGTGCGACTATAGCGGGAAAGGAGACCCAGTACTTC. Its protein is CSATIAGKETQYF.

The chain has TRBV5-1 and TRBJ1-1, with TRBD1 identical over 8 bases. The germline V gene has CDR1 SGHRS and CDR2 YFSETQ. The CDR3 extends over 12 amino acids. V lost 7 bases, J lost 3 bases, and 2 bases stayed unmatched. The CDR3 loop is CASGQGDTEAFF. As DNA, the CDR3 is TGCGCCAGCGGACAGGGTGACACTGAAGCTTTCTTT.

There are a few counts of this clonotype. The V call is TRBV7-8, the J call TRBJ2-3; D possibly corresponds to TRBD1 (6 bases). The V end lost 7 bases, the J end lost 4 bases, and 15 bases lay between the germline ends. Germline V gene sequence: CDR1 SGHVS, CDR2 FQNEAQ. CDR3 size: 14 residues. CDR3 DNA sequence: TGTGCCAGCATCAGGGGTAGGCCCCCAGATACGCAGTATTTT. This encodes CASIRGRPPDTQYF.

The genes are TRBV12-3 or TRBV12-4 and TRBJ1-5; D unclear. The V and J ends lost 2 bases and 8 bases respectively, with 13 bases between them. The CDR3 extends over 14 amino acids. The CDR3 DNA follows: TGTGCCAGCAGTTTACGCCTTATGGTTGAGCCCCAGCATTTT. Its protein product is CASSLRLMVEPQHF.